Shown below are 9 T cell receptor beta chains from a single sample sequenced in a study of control samples from healthy donors and cancer patients. Sequenced by immunoSEQ multiplex PCR; TCRdb stores in-frame clones only, minus some. The sample consists of tens of thousands of clones, under 95% of them appearing once. Sequences were obtained from PBMCs. Receptors were obtained from a man aged 45 to 65 with lung cancer.

The rearrangement joins TRBV7-2 to TRBJ2-5; D could derive from TRBD1 or TRBD2 (5 bases each). V lost 4 bases, J lost 2 bases, and 17 bases lay in between. CDR1 is SGHTA, CDR2 FQGNSA, per germline. This CDR3 comprises 16 residues. In nucleotides, the CDR3 is TGTGCCAGCAGCTGGACATCATCAGAGGGACAAGAGACCCAGTACTTC. Protein sequence: CASSWTSSEGQETQYF.

CDR3 in amino acids: CASSWTENYGYTF. The DNA of the CDR3 is TGTGCCAGCAGCTGGACGGAAAACTATGGCTACACCTTC. This chain connects TRBV9 to TRBJ1-2; D gene unclear. Germline V CDR1 and CDR2: SGDLS, YYNGEE. This CDR3 has 13 amino acids. V was trimmed by 4 bases and J by 2 bases, leaving 9 bases between them. Together with reference TRBV9 and TRBJ1-2, the CDR3 gives the full variable domain: DSGVTQTPKHLITATGQRVTLRCSPRSGDLSVYWYQQSLDQGLQFLIQYYNGEERAKGNILERFSAQQFPDLHSELNLSSLELGDSALYFCASSWTENYGYTFGSGTRLTVV.

The chain is built from TRBV19 and TRBJ1-3; the D is unclear. CDR3 length: 15 residues. Germline-derived CDR1 and CDR2 are LNHDA and SQIVND (reference sequence). The germline V and J ends were trimmed by 10 bases and 0 bases, with 16 bases remaining between them. The CDR3 loop is CATSSTDVSGNTIYF. The CDR3 coding sequence is TGTGCCACCTCCAGCACCGATGTCTCTGGAAACACCATATATTTT.

V is TRBV18 and J is TRBJ2-6; no reliable D call. Germline assignment: CDR1 KGHSH and CDR2 LQKENI. The germline V and J ends were trimmed by 3 bases and 0 bases, with 6 bases remaining between them. The CDR3 loop spans 15 amino acids. In DNA form, the CDR3 reads TGTGCCAGCTCACCGCGAGGCTCTGGGGCCAACGTCCTGACTTTC. Its protein product is CASSPRGSGANVLTF.

This chain joins TRBV4-3 and TRBJ2-2; no reliable D call. The germline V and J ends were trimmed by 1 base and 8 bases, with 5 bases remaining between them. The CDR3 loop spans 12 amino acids. In germline, CDR1 is LGHNA, CDR2 YSLEER. The chain's CDR3 is CASSQVRGELFF. The CDR3 DNA sequence: TGCGCCAGCAGCCAAGTCAGAGGGGAGCTGTTTTTT.

This clone has a handful of counts. The V gene is TRBV7-2, the J gene TRBJ1-2; TRBD1 matches 7 bases. In germline, CDR1 is SGHTA, CDR2 FQGNSA. Trimming removed 5 bases from V and 6 bases from J; junction bases left unmatched: 3. The CDR3 loop spans 12 amino acids. CDR3 sequence: CASSPQGDGYTF. CDR3 DNA sequence: TGTGCCAGCAGCCCTCAGGGGGATGGCTACACCTTC.

The CDR3 reads CASRKGTSGRGEQFF. CDR3 bases: TGTGCCAGCAGAAAGGGGACTAGCGGACGGGGTGAGCAGTTCTTC. The rearrangement links TRBV6-5 to TRBJ2-1; 11 positions match TRBD2. The CDR3 extends over 15 amino acids. Germline lookup yields CDR1 MNHEY and CDR2 SVGAGI. V shed 6 bases and J 9 bases; nucleotides not matched to a gene: 10.

The chain couples TRBV6-2 or TRBV6-3 to TRBJ1-5; TRBD1 aligns across 8 bases. V lost 6 bases and J lost 5; bases outside the gene matches: 6. The germline V gene encodes CDR1 MNHEY and CDR2 SVGEGT. CDR3 length: 14 amino acids. CDR3 nucleotides: TGTGCCAGCAGCCCGACAGGGGAAGATCAGCCCCAGCATTTT. Translated: CASSPTGEDQPQHF.

V usage is TRBV28 and J usage is TRBJ2-7, with 7 bases lining up with TRBD1. The germline CDR1 and CDR2 sequences are MDHEN and SYDVKM. V lost 6 bases to trimming and J lost 6 bases; unmatched junction nucleotides: 8. The CDR3 is made up of 13 amino acids. In DNA form, the CDR3 reads TGTGCCAGCAGCTTAGGGACAGCTGGCGAGCAGTACTTC. Translated: CASSLGTAGEQYF.